This T cell receptor beta chain was captured by sequencing in a study of T cell changes during pregnancy in multiple sclerosis. Only in-frame clones appear in the TCRdb table, and some are missing; sequencing was by immunoSEQ multiplex PCR. The sample yields tens of thousands of clones, about nine tenths seen once. The material sequenced was CD8+ T cells from peripheral blood mononuclear cells, taken before pregnancy. The sequence was obtained from a female donor with multiple sclerosis, enrolled in a pregnancy study.

CDR3 loop: CASSLTSGGAGNEQFF. CDR3 coding DNA: TGCGCCAGCAGCCTCACTAGCGGGGGGGCCGGGAATGAGCAGTTCTTC. This rearrangement joins TRBV5-1 to TRBJ2-1; 13 bases agree with TRBD2. The CDR3 runs 16 residues. V shed 4 bases, J shed 7 bases, and the junction held 8 bases outside the gene matches. Germline CDR1 SGHRS, CDR2 YFSETQ.